This T cell receptor beta chain derives from a study of T-cell reconstitution after alpha-beta-depleted transplantation in children. Study-level findings and limits: The origin of alpha-beta T cells about two months after transplant was reportedly several hundred expanded graft clones.

With V trimmed by 7 bases and J by 14 bases, 10 bases remained unmatched. Germline CDR1 reads DFQATT; CDR2 reads SNEGSKA (reference sequence). The CDR3 spans 12 residues. This clonotype came up a few times. Antigen specificity is unknown. During its preparation, the TCRbeta library received unique molecular identifiers. TCRdb independently ran MiXCR on the PCR reads; one entry per CDR3 protein. This table has about 980,000 distinct CDR3 sequences, roughly 31% appearing once. V gene TRBV20-1 combines with J gene TRBJ2-5, with 13 bases that match TRBD2. The receptor was isolated from a boy younger than two who had a stem cell transplant for SCID, so the T cells may come from the graft donor. Material: PBMCs, mostly from graft donor cells, obtained 360 days after TCRalphabeta/CD19-depleted stem cell transplant. The DNA of the CDR3 is TGCAGTGAATCGGGACTAGCGGGGAAATTCTACTTC. Protein product: CSESGLAGKFYF.